Listed below are T cell receptor beta chains from one sample, sequenced in a study of Graves' ophthalmopathy and Graves' hyperthyroidism. TCRdb independently ran MiXCR on the multiplex PCR reads; one entry per CDR3 protein. The sample has a few hundred thousand distinct CDR3 sequences, roughly 15% seen once. Sequenced: peripheral blood. The receptors derive from a woman aged 18-29 years with stable Graves' hyperthyroidism. CDR3s include the opening cysteine and the closing phenylalanine or tryptophan. Each record gives: J gene, CDR3 length, V gene, clone size, D gene, CDR3 protein, CDR3 DNA. The D gene is left open where the match is weak. Rows give clone size only sometimes, using once, few, many, or a class for an expanded clone.

J: TRBJ2-5; length: 14; V: TRBV29-1; size: many; D: TRBD2; CDR3: CSDGLSGVGKTQYF; DNA: TGCAGCGACGGCCTTAGCGGGGTTGGAAAGACCCAGTACTTC
J: TRBJ1-1; length: 13; V: TRBV29-1; size: many; D: NA; CDR3: CSVAKQMNTEAFF; DNA: TGCAGCGTTGCGAAACAAATGAACACTGAAGCTTTCTTT
J: TRBJ1-1; length: 14; V: TRBV12-3/TRBV12-4; size: many; D: NA; CDR3: CASSFGGLSTEAFF; DNA: TGTGCCAGCAGTTTCGGGGGGCTGAGCACTGAAGCTTTCTTT
J: TRBJ2-7; length: 15; V: TRBV2; size: NA; D: NA; CDR3: CASSDPWGSSYEQYF; DNA: TGTGCCAGCAGTGATCCCTGGGGGTCCTCCTACGAGCAGTACTTC
J: TRBJ2-7; length: 12; V: TRBV29-1; size: NA; D: NA; CDR3: CSVEGPNYEQYF; DNA: TGCAGCGTTGAAGGACCCAACTACGAGCAGTACTTC
J: TRBJ1-5; length: 13; V: TRBV6-5; size: NA; D: NA; CDR3: CASSLGILKPQHF; DNA: TGTGCCAGCAGTTTGGGTATCTTGAAGCCCCAGCATTTT
J: TRBJ1-2; length: 13; V: TRBV6-5; size: many; D: TRBD1; CDR3: CASSYQGATGYTF; DNA: TGTGCCAGCAGTTACCAGGGGGCTACAGGCTACACCTTC
J: TRBJ1-1; length: 16; V: TRBV27; size: many; D: NA; CDR3: CASSLGQGVPNTEAFF; DNA: TGTGCCAGCAGTTTAGGGCAGGGAGTGCCGAACACTGAAGCTTTCTTT
J: TRBJ1-5; length: 14; V: TRBV20-1; size: many; D: NA; CDR3: CSARAGNSNQPQHF; DNA: TGCAGTGCTAGAGCAGGGAATAGCAATCAGCCCCAGCATTTT
J: TRBJ2-2; length: 13; V: TRBV28; size: many; D: TRBD2; CDR3: CATWGGLAGELFF; DNA: TGTGCCACCTGGGGGGGGTTAGCCGGGGAGCTGTTTTTT
J: TRBJ1-5; length: 15; V: TRBV15; size: many; D: NA; CDR3: CATSREAGSWQPQHF; DNA: TGTGCCACCAGCAGAGAAGCAGGGTCTTGGCAGCCCCAGCATTTT
J: TRBJ1-1; length: 18; V: TRBV4-2; size: many; D: NA; CDR3: CASSQAPYRGRANTEAFF; DNA: TGTGCCAGCAGCCAAGCCCCCTATAGAGGACGGGCGAACACTGAAGCTTTCTTT
J: TRBJ2-7; length: 13; V: TRBV7-2; size: many; D: TRBD1; CDR3: CASSKGQGHEQYF; DNA: TGTGCCAGCAGCAAAGGACAGGGACACGAGCAGTACTTC
J: TRBJ1-1; length: 13; V: TRBV6-1; size: many; D: NA; CDR3: CASSEWGPTEAFF; DNA: TGTGCCAGCAGTGAATGGGGTCCTACTGAAGCTTTCTTT
J: TRBJ2-2; length: 15; V: TRBV15; size: many; D: NA; CDR3: CATSRGGVRLGELFF; DNA: TGTGCCACCAGCAGAGGCGGGGTCAGGCTCGGGGAGCTGTTTTTT
J: TRBJ1-1; length: 12; V: TRBV6-2/TRBV6-3; size: NA; D: NA; CDR3: CASSNEGTEAFF; DNA: TGTGCCAGCAGTAATGAGGGGACTGAAGCTTTCTTT
J: TRBJ2-7; length: 15; V: TRBV7-2; size: NA; D: TRBD2; CDR3: CASSPTSASSYEQYF; DNA: TGTGCCAGCAGCCCGACTAGCGCGAGCTCCTACGAGCAGTACTTC
J: TRBJ2-2; length: 13; V: TRBV7-2; size: few; D: NA; CDR3: CASSLSRTGELFF; DNA: TGTGCCAGCAGCTTATCACGCACCGGGGAGCTGTTTTTT
J: TRBJ1-5; length: 14; V: TRBV19; size: many; D: NA; CDR3: CASSIGWSNQPQHF; DNA: TGTGCCAGTAGTATCGGATGGAGCAATCAGCCCCAGCATTTT
J: TRBJ1-1; length: 16; V: TRBV6-2/TRBV6-3; size: many; D: NA; CDR3: CASSYKTAGMNTEAFF; DNA: TGTGCCAGCAGTTACAAGACTGCGGGGATGAACACTGAAGCTTTCTTT
J: TRBJ2-5; length: 16; V: TRBV11-2; size: NA; D: TRBD2; CDR3: CASSPGASGTQETQYF; DNA: TGTGCCAGCAGCCCGGGCGCTAGCGGGACACAAGAGACCCAGTACTTC
J: TRBJ2-7; length: 14; V: TRBV7-8; size: many; D: NA; CDR3: CASSSRRRSYEQYF; DNA: TGTGCCAGCAGCTCGCGACGGCGCTCCTACGAGCAGTACTTC
J: TRBJ1-2; length: 13; V: TRBV7-2; size: few; D: NA; CDR3: CASSRDGVGGYTF; DNA: TGTGCCAGCAGCCGGGACGGGGTAGGGGGCTACACCTTC
J: TRBJ2-7; length: 15; V: TRBV12-5; size: many; D: NA; CDR3: CASQDPGPLLGEQYF; DNA: TGTGCTAGCCAGGACCCGGGGCCCCTCCTCGGCGAGCAGTACTTC
J: TRBJ1-2; length: 13; V: TRBV6-1; size: many; D: TRBD1; CDR3: CASSPRDRSRYTF; DNA: TGTGCCAGCAGTCCCCGGGACAGGTCGCGCTACACCTTC
J: TRBJ2-7; length: 17; V: TRBV20-1; size: NA; D: TRBD2; CDR3: CSALGLAGGTQQYEQYF; DNA: TGCAGTGCGTTAGGACTAGCGGGGGGAACCCAACAGTACGAGCAGTACTTC
J: TRBJ2-7; length: 17; V: TRBV2; size: few; D: TRBD2; CDR3: CASSELGASGAPYEQYF; DNA: TGTGCCAGCAGTGAACTGGGGGCTAGCGGGGCCCCCTACGAGCAGTACTTC
J: TRBJ1-1; length: 13; V: TRBV19; size: NA; D: NA; CDR3: CASSIRPAGEAFF; DNA: TGTGCCAGTAGTATTAGGCCAGCGGGTGAAGCTTTCTTT
J: TRBJ2-7; length: 14; V: TRBV7-6; size: many; D: TRBD1; CDR3: CASSLGTGVNEQYF; DNA: TGTGCCAGCAGCTTAGGGACAGGGGTTAACGAGCAGTACTTC
J: TRBJ1-6; length: 16; V: TRBV5-1; size: NA; D: TRBD1; CDR3: CASRLPGQGNFQALHF; DNA: TGCGCCAGCCGACTCCCGGGACAGGGCAACTTTCAAGCCCTCCACTTT
J: TRBJ2-2; length: 14; V: TRBV7-7; size: NA; D: NA; CDR3: CASRALAGPGELFF; DNA: TGTGCTAGCAGGGCCCTCGCGGGTCCCGGGGAGCTGTTTTTT
J: TRBJ2-7; length: 15; V: TRBV20-1; size: many; D: NA; CDR3: CSARGGPGALYEQYF; DNA: TGCAGTGCTAGAGGGGGGCCAGGGGCCCTATACGAGCAGTACTTC
J: TRBJ1-6; length: 13; V: TRBV5-1; size: many; D: NA; CDR3: CASSLPHNSPLHF; DNA: TGCGCCAGCAGCTTGCCGCATAATTCACCCCTCCACTTT
J: TRBJ1-1; length: 13; V: TRBV6-1; size: many; D: NA; CDR3: CAAEGLAGTEAFF; DNA: TGTGCCGCCGAGGGGCTCGCTGGCACTGAAGCTTTCTTT
J: TRBJ1-1; length: 10; V: TRBV29-1; size: many; D: NA; CDR3: CSVDLPEAFF; DNA: TGCAGCGTTGATCTCCCAGAAGCTTTCTTT
J: TRBJ1-5; length: 16; V: TRBV19; size: many; D: NA; CDR3: CASSGSPGRSNQPQHF; DNA: TGTGCCAGTAGTGGGTCTCCGGGAAGGAGCAATCAGCCCCAGCATTTT
J: TRBJ1-1; length: 14; V: TRBV2; size: many; D: TRBD1; CDR3: CASHRTGEGTEAFF; DNA: TGTGCCAGCCACCGGACAGGGGAGGGCACTGAAGCTTTCTTT
J: TRBJ1-3; length: 12; V: TRBV12-3/TRBV12-4; size: many; D: NA; CDR3: CASSPVGDTIYF; DNA: TGTGCCAGCAGCCCCGTTGGGGACACCATATATTTT
J: TRBJ2-7; length: 14; V: TRBV27; size: many; D: NA; CDR3: CASSLYRQSYEQYF; DNA: TGTGCCAGCAGTTTATATCGGCAGTCCTACGAGCAGTACTTC
J: TRBJ2-6; length: 17; V: TRBV6-1; size: NA; D: NA; CDR3: CASRTTGTSSGANVLTF; DNA: TGTGCCAGCAGAACGACAGGGACTTCTTCTGGGGCCAACGTCCTGACTTTC
J: TRBJ2-7; length: 12; V: TRBV29-1; size: many; D: NA; CDR3: CSVGTSRGEQYF; DNA: TGCAGCGTTGGGACCTCCCGAGGCGAGCAGTACTTC
J: TRBJ1-2; length: 13; V: TRBV19; size: NA; D: NA; CDR3: CASSPRSLYGYTF; DNA: TGTGCCAGCTCCCCTCGATCCCTCTATGGCTACACCTTC
J: TRBJ2-5; length: 14; V: TRBV7-2; size: many; D: TRBD2; CDR3: CASSLKAGGETQYF; DNA: TGTGCCAGCAGCTTAAAAGCGGGGGGCGAGACCCAGTACTTC
J: TRBJ1-1; length: 15; V: TRBV12-3/TRBV12-4; size: NA; D: NA; CDR3: CASSSRDGSRTEAFF; DNA: TGTGCCAGCAGTTCGCGGGACGGCAGTCGGACTGAAGCTTTCTTT
J: TRBJ2-7; length: 13; V: TRBV20-1; size: many; D: NA; CDR3: CSARHSSSYEQYF; DNA: TGCAGTGCTAGGCACAGCTCCTCCTACGAGCAGTACTTC
J: TRBJ1-2; length: 15; V: TRBV11-1; size: NA; D: NA; CDR3: CASSKADRRGSGYTF; DNA: TGTGCCAGCAGCAAAGCAGACAGGAGGGGCTCTGGCTACACCTTC